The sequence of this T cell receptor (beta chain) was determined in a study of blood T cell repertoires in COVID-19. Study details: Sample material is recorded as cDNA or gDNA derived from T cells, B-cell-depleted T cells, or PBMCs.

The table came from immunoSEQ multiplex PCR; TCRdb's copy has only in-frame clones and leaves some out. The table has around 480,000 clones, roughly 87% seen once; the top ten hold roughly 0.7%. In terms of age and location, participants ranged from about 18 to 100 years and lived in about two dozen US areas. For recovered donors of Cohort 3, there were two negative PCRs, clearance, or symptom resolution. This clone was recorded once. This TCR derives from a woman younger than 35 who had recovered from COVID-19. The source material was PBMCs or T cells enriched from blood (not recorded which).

CDR3 coding DNA: TGTGCCAGCCGGGGGAGGAGTAATGAAAAACTGTTTTTT. This encodes CASRGRSNEKLFF. The genes are TRBV6-5 and TRBJ1-4, with TRBD1 as a possible D gene (5 bases). This CDR3 has 13 amino acids. Germline lookup yields CDR1 MNHEY and CDR2 SVGAGI. V was pared by 8 bases and J by 4 bases, with 11 bases between.